These 6 T cell receptor beta chains were all obtained from the same sample, sequenced in a study of CD8+CD57+ T cells in acquired aplastic anemia. Sequenced patients had shown CD8+CD57+ cell expansion by flow cytometry. TCR beta VDJ combinations and CDR3 sequences were profiled from genomic DNA. TCRdb re-derived calls from the reads in MiXCR, one entry per CDR3 protein. The repertoire holds some 200,000 distinct CDR3 sequences, with about half as singletons. Material: sorted CD4+, CD8+, or CD8+CD57+ T cells (not recorded which) from PBMCs. Receptors were obtained from a human donor with aplastic anemia.

This clonotype was recorded at least ten times. The V gene is TRBV2, the J gene TRBJ2-1, with 7 bases aligning to TRBD2. V shed 6 bases, J shed 10 bases, and the junction held 6 bases outside the gene matches. The length of the CDR3 is 12 residues. CDR1 and CDR2 from the germline V gene are SNHLY and FYNNEI. DNA of the CDR3: TGTGCCAGCAGGCAAGCGGGGCAGGAGCAGTTCTTC. Its translation: CASRQAGQEQFF.

This clonotype has a handful of counts. CDR3 in amino acids: CASSPGTGAYEQYF. CDR3 nucleotide sequence: TGCGCCAGCAGCCCAGGGACGGGAGCCTACGAGCAGTACTTC. The chain has TRBV5-1 and TRBJ2-7; possible D gene TRBD2, 6 bases. V was shortened by 4 bases and J by 2 bases, with 13 bases between the two germline ends. The CDR3 is made up of 14 amino acids. Germline CDR1 is SGHRS and CDR2 is YFSETQ.

This clonotype was seen many times. The V and J genes are TRBV3-1 and TRBJ2-7, with 7 bases fitting TRBD2. In germline, CDR1 is LGHDT, CDR2 YNNKEL (reference sequence). The CDR3 totals 16 residues. Losses at the gene ends were 1 base for V and 2 bases for J; bases not matched to a gene: 8. The CDR3 DNA reads TGTGCCAGCAGCCAAGGGATGGGGGGGGGAACCTACGAGCAGTACTTC. It is translated as CASSQGMGGGTYEQYF.

The chain uses TRBV7-6 and TRBJ2-7; D gene unclear. CDR3 length: 13 residues. The germline CDR1 and CDR2 sequences are SGHVS and FNYEAQ. The V and J ends lost 5 bases and 6 bases respectively, with 14 bases between them. CDR3 sequence reads: CASSRNALAEQYF. CDR3 DNA: TGTGCCAGCAGCCGAAACGCTTTAGCCGAGCAGTACTTC.

The chain recombines TRBV10-3 with TRBJ2-3, with D possibly being TRBD1 (6 bases). The CDR3 loop spans 13 amino acids. With 7 bases removed from V and 2 bases from J, the gap between germline ends came to 10 bases. Germline V gene data show CDR1 as ENHRY and CDR2 as SYGVKD. For the CDR3, the DNA is TGTGCCATCAACGACAGGATCACAGATACGCAGTATTTT. Translating gives CAINDRITDTQYF.

This clonotype has ten or more counts. The chain has TRBV19 and TRBJ2-7; 11 positions agree with TRBD1. The CDR3 extends over 15 amino acids. The V and J ends lost 5 bases and 4 bases, in that order; junction bases with no gene match: 7. Germline V gene sequence: CDR1 LNHDA, CDR2 SQIVND (reference sequence). CDR3 protein: CASSPGRDRGYEQYF. In nucleotides, the CDR3 is TGTGCCAGTAGTCCCGGGAGGGACAGGGGGTACGAGCAGTACTTC.